A single sample gave rise to the 5 T cell receptor beta chains below, sequenced in a study of regulatory T cells in long-lasting Graves disease. The TCR beta library used iRepertoire HTBI primers with Arm-PCR amplification of CDR3. TCRdb fed the multiplex PCR reads into MiXCR, producing one record per CDR3 protein. The sample carries approximately 400,000 distinct CDR3 sequences, roughly 15% recorded once. As for time point: newly diagnosed GD, antithyroid drugs for less than 3 months. Generation of the TCR library employed RNA extracted from PBMCs. These sequences were also reported in another study, on T cells in Graves' hyperthyroidism and ophthalmopathy.

Here the sequenced sample was peripheral blood mononuclear cells (PBMCs), taken at new diagnosis, from a patient treated with antithyroid drugs. The receptors were gathered from a woman between 40 and 50 years old with Graves disease.

This clonotype was seen repeatedly, ten times or more. The rearrangement uses TRBV6-2 or TRBV6-3 and TRBJ1-6; D unclear. This CDR3 has 13 amino acids. Per the germline V gene, CDR1 is MNHEY and CDR2 is SVGEGT. Trimming took 2 bases from V and 9 from J, leaving 8 bases between them. CDR3 amino acids: CASSYGSSSPLHF. As DNA, the CDR3 is TGTGCCAGCAGTTACGGGTCCAGTTCACCCCTCCACTTT.

The V call is TRBV20-1, the J call TRBJ2-1; D is unresolved. CDR1 is DFQATT, CDR2 SNEGSKA, per germline (reference sequence). V lost 1 base and J 3 bases, leaving 10 bases between the germline ends. This CDR3 contains 14 residues. CDR3: CSARGLVFYNEQFF. For the CDR3, the DNA is TGCAGTGCTAGAGGGCTAGTTTTCTACAATGAGCAGTTCTTC.

This clonotype was counted at least ten times. The chain joins TRBV6-1 to TRBJ1-5, with a possible D match to TRBD1 (6 bases). This CDR3 has 15 amino acids. V gave up 5 bases and J gave up 0 bases, with 11 bases separating them. Germline CDR1 MNHNS, CDR2 SASEGT. The CDR3 DNA reads TGTGCCAGCAGTCGACAGGAATATAGCAATCAGCCCCAGCATTTT. Its translation is CASSRQEYSNQPQHF.

In this sample, this clonotype turned up many times. The chain employs TRBV12-5 and TRBJ2-1; the D gene is possibly TRBD1 (6 bases). The CDR3 runs to 16 residues. Per the germline V gene, CDR1 is LGHNT and CDR2 is FRNRAP. Trimming stripped 0 bases from V and 8 bases from J, with 17 bases between. The CDR3 DNA reads TGTGCTAGTGGTTTGGTAGTGACAGGACTCCATCATGAGCAGTTCTTC. This gives the protein CASGLVVTGLHHEQFF.

There are many counts of this clonotype. The J gene is TRBJ2-3, the V gene TRBV7-8, with TRBD1 as a possible D gene (5 bases). This CDR3 is 13 amino acids long. The germline V gene encodes CDR1 SGHVS and CDR2 FQNEAQ. With 6 bases removed from V and 4 bases from J, the gap between germline ends came to 11 bases. The CDR3 reads CASRSQGPDTQYF. CDR3 nucleotide sequence: TGTGCCAGCAGATCCCAGGGTCCAGATACGCAGTATTTT. The full variable domain, in which reference TRBV7-8 and TRBJ2-3 provide the parts outside the CDR3, is GAGVSQSPRYKVAKRGQDVALRCDPISGHVSLFWYQQALGQGPEFLTYFQNEAQLDKSGLPSDRFFAERPEGSVSTLKIQRTQQEDSAVYLCASRSQGPDTQYFGPGTRLTVL.